Below are 15 T cell receptor beta chains sequenced from a single sample in a study of T cells after posttransplantation cyclophosphamide. Clones were sequenced by immunoSEQ multiplex PCR, and TCRdb holds only the in-frame ones, with some missing. Observed in the sample are about 25,000 clones, none of them singletons. Cyclophosphamide on days +3 and +4 followed busulfan-fludarabine conditioning and a marrow graft. Sequenced here: PBMCs, sampled after allogeneic stem cell transplant with posttransplant cyclophosphamide. These receptors were collected from a young adult male patient who received an allogeneic stem cell transplant from a related donor, was CMV-positive, and had no GVHD. The graft donor may account for some of the T cells.

This clone showed up many times. The rearrangement uses TRBV7-2 and TRBJ2-2; D gene ambiguous. The V and J ends lost 0 bases and 7 bases respectively, with 9 bases between them. The germline gives CDR1 SGHTA, CDR2 FQGNSA. The CDR3 sequence is 14 residues long. The CDR3 DNA reads TGTGCCAGCAGCTTAGCCAGGATAAACGGGGAGCTGTTTTTT. Translated, it gives CASSLARINGELFF.

Many counts were recorded for this clone. The chain links TRBV6-5 to TRBJ2-2; the match to TRBD2 covers 8 bases. Germline V lookup: CDR1 MNHEY, CDR2 SVGAGI. The CDR3 consists of 16 residues. The V and J ends lost 1 base and 7 bases, in that order; junction bases with no gene match: 8. CDR3 coding DNA: TGTGCCAGCAGTTACTTGGCTAGCGGGCTAGACGGGGAGCTGTTTTTT. As protein: CASSYLASGLDGELFF.

This clone was detected ten times or more. The CDR3 spells CASSVLGADTEAFF. CDR3 nucleotides: TGTGCCAGCAGTGTCTTGGGGGCTGACACTGAAGCTTTCTTT. The chain employs TRBV6-1 and TRBJ1-1; possible D gene TRBD1, 6 bases. Germline-derived CDR1 and CDR2 are MNHNS and SASEGT. The CDR3 consists of 14 residues. V was cut by 4 bases and J by 3 bases, with 12 bases left in between.

This clone was found many times. The chain couples TRBV4-1 to TRBJ1-2, with TRBD1 as a possible D gene (5 bases). Per the germline V gene, CDR1 is MGHRA and CDR2 is YSYEKL. The CDR3 runs to 15 residues. The germline V and J ends were trimmed by 6 bases and 4 bases, with 18 bases remaining between them. The CDR3 loop reads CASRSITGSIYGYTF. The DNA for the CDR3 is TGCGCCAGCAGATCTATTACAGGTTCCATCTATGGCTACACCTTC.

This clone was counted many times. The chain recombines TRBV15 with TRBJ1-1, with 9 bases matching TRBD1. Germline lookup yields CDR1 LNHNV and CDR2 YYDKDF (reference sequence). Trimming removed 6 bases from V and 4 bases from J; junction bases left unmatched: 6. The CDR3 covers 14 residues. Here the CDR3 reads CATSRTGALTEAFF. The CDR3 DNA reads TGTGCCACCAGTAGGACAGGGGCACTCACTGAAGCTTTCTTT.

At least ten counts were recorded for this clone. The genes are TRBV28 and TRBJ2-2; 9 nucleotides align to TRBD1. CDR3 length equals 15 residues. J gave up 4 bases and V 5 bases, and 5 bases lay outside the gene matches. Germline CDR1 MDHEN, CDR2 SYDVKM. The CDR3 DNA reads as TGTGCCAGCAGTGTACAGGGGGCTACCACCGGGGAGCTGTTTTTT. This sequence encodes CASSVQGATTGELFF.

This clone has a count of ten or more. The V and J genes are TRBV4-3 and TRBJ2-1, with 13 positions matching TRBD2. The CDR3 covers 16 residues. The germline V gene has CDR1 LGHNA and CDR2 YSLEER. Trimming took 4 bases from V and 6 from J; bases not matched to a gene: 6. This chain's CDR3 is CASSPTSGRAFNEQFF. The DNA of the CDR3 is TGCGCCAGCAGCCCAACTAGCGGGAGGGCCTTCAATGAGCAGTTCTTC.

This clone has more than one count but fewer than ten. The rearrangement links TRBV29-1 to TRBJ2-1; 9 nucleotides align to TRBD1. Germline CDR1 SQVTM, CDR2 ANQGSEA. With 3 bases clipped from V and 4 bases from J, the junction kept 4 bases outside the gene matches. The CDR3 sequence is 14 residues long. The CDR3 bases are TGCAGCGTTGATGGGACAGGGACATACAATGAGCAGTTCTTC. It codes for CSVDGTGTYNEQFF.

This clone was recorded at least ten times. This chain joins TRBV7-2 and TRBJ2-7, with D perhaps matching TRBD2 (6 bases). This CDR3 has 15 amino acids. V was cut by 5 bases and J by 0 bases, with 14 bases left in between. The germline V gene has CDR1 SGHTA and CDR2 FQGNSA. The chain's CDR3 is CASSTLAASSYEQYF. In DNA form, the CDR3 reads TGTGCCAGCAGCACACTAGCCGCTAGCTCCTACGAGCAGTACTTC.

This clone was observed many times. The CDR3 reads CATSRDLGTDTQYF. CDR3 DNA sequence: TGTGCCACCAGCAGAGATCTCGGGACAGATACGCAGTATTTT. V usage is TRBV15 and J usage is TRBJ2-3; D call uncertain. The CDR3 is 14 amino acids. V shed 0 bases and J shed 3 bases, with 7 bases lying between them. Germline V gene sequence: CDR1 LNHNV, CDR2 YYDKDF (reference sequence).

The sample holds many counts of this clone. The gene calls are TRBV7-3 and TRBJ1-1; no reliable D call. V shed 5 bases and J shed 2 bases, with 9 bases lying between them. Germline values: CDR1 SGHTA, CDR2 FQGTGA. This CDR3 has 13 residues. Written as DNA, the CDR3 is TGTGCCAGCAGCGAGGCGAGTAACACTGAAGCTTTCTTT. Translating gives CASSEASNTEAFF.

There are many counts of this clone. The V gene is TRBV14, the J gene TRBJ2-7; D perhaps matches TRBD1 (7 bases). Looked up from germline, CDR1 is SGHDN and CDR2 is FVKESK. This CDR3 is built from 14 residues. V lost 5 bases and J 4 bases, leaving 15 bases between the germline ends. The CDR3 is CASSFGGGTYEQYF. CDR3 sequence (DNA): TGTGCCAGCAGCTTCGGAGGGGGCACTTACGAGCAGTACTTC.

The chain combines TRBV6-6 with TRBJ2-7; D not resolved. CDR3 length: 13 residues. From germline, CDR1 is MNHNY and CDR2 SVGAGI (reference sequence). Trimming shortened V by 6 bases and J by 2 bases, and 11 bases separated the two germline ends. CDR3 sequence reads: CASSPQVPYEQYF. CDR3 nucleotides: TGTGCCAGCAGCCCCCAGGTACCCTACGAGCAGTACTTC.

Ten or more counts support this clone. The V and J genes are TRBV28 and TRBJ2-2; tentative D call: TRBD1 (6 bases). Trimming removed 3 bases from V and 3 bases from J, with 8 bases in between. This CDR3 is 14 amino acids long. Per the germline V gene, CDR1 is MDHEN and CDR2 is SYDVKM. CDR3 coding DNA: TGTGCCAGCAGTTTGACAGGCTACACCGGGGAGCTGTTTTTT. It encodes CASSLTGYTGELFF.

This clone was seen at least ten times. CDR3 nucleotide sequence: TGTGCCAGCAGGATGGAGGGAGACACAGATACGCAGTATTTT. Its protein is CASRMEGDTDTQYF. This chain joins TRBV2 and TRBJ2-3, with D maybe TRBD2 (6 bases). Per the germline V gene, CDR1 is SNHLY and CDR2 is FYNNEI. The V and J ends lost 6 bases and 2 bases respectively, with 12 bases between them. The CDR3 runs 14 residues.